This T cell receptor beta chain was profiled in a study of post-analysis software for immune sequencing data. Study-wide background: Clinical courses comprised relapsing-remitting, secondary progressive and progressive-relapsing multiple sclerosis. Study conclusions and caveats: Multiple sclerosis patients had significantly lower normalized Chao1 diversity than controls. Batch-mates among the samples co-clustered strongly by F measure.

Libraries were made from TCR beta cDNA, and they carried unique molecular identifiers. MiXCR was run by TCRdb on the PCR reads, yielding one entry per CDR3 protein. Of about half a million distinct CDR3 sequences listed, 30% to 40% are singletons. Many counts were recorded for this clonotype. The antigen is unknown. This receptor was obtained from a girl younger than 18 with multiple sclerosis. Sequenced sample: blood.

CDR3 amino acids: CASSYSETQYF. Here the CDR3 DNA reads TGTGCCAGCAGTTACTCGGAGACCCAGTACTTC. V is TRBV6-2 or TRBV6-3 and J is TRBJ2-5; D unresolved. V was trimmed by 0 bases and J by 5 bases, leaving 1 base between them. Germline loops: CDR1 MNHEY, CDR2 SVGEGT. The CDR3 totals 11 residues.